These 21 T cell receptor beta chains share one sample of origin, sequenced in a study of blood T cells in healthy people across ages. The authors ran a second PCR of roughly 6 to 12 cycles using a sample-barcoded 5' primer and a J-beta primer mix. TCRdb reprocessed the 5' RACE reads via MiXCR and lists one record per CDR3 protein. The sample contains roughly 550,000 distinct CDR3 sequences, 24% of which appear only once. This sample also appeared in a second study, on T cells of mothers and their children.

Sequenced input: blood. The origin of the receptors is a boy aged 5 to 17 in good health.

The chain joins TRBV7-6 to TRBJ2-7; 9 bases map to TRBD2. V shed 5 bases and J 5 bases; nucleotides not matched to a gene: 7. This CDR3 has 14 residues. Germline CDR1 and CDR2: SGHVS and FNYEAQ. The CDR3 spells CASSAAGLANEQYF. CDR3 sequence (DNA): TGTGCCAGCAGCGCGGCGGGACTAGCTAACGAGCAGTACTTC.

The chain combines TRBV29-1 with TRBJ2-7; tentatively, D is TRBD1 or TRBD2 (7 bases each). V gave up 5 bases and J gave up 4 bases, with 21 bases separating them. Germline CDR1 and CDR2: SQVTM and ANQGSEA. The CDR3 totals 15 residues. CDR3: CSVTWGGGLGYEQYF. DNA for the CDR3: TGCAGCGTTACGTGGGGAGGGGGCTTAGGATACGAGCAGTACTTC.

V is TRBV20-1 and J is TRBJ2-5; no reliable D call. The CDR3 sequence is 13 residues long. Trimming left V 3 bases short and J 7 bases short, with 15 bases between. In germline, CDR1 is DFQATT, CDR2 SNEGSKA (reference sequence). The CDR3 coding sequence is TGCAGTGCTAGGCCGGCCAGCTTCGGGACCCAGTACTTC. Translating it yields CSARPASFGTQYF.

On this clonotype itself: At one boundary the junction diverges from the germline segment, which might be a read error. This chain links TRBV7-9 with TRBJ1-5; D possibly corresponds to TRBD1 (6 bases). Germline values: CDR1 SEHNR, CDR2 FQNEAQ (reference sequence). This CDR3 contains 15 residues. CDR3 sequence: CAGSSEDRNGQPQHF. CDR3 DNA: TGTGCCGGCAGCTCAGAAGACAGGAACGGTCAGCCCCAGCATTTT.

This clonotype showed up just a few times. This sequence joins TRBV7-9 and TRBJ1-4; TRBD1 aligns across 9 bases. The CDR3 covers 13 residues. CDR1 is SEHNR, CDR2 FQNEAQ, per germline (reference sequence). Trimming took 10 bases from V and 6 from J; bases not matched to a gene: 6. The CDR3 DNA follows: TGTGCCACCTCGGGACAGGGAGATGAAAAACTGTTTTTT. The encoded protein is CATSGQGDEKLFF.

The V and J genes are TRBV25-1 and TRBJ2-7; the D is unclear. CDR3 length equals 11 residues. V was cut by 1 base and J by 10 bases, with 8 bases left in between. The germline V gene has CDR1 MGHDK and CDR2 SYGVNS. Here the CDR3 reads CASSELSAQYF. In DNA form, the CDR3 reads TGTGCCAGCAGTGAATTGTCAGCACAGTACTTC.

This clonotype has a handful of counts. The CDR3 region is CASSPWTDRVLSYEQYF. The DNA for the CDR3 is TGTGCCAGCAGCCCTTGGACCGACAGGGTCCTTTCCTACGAGCAGTACTTC. The chain links TRBV11-2 to TRBJ2-7, with 7 bases matching TRBD1. The length of the CDR3 is 17 residues. The V segment lost 5 bases and the J segment 1 base; nucleotides outside the gene matches: 14. Germline CDR1 is SGHAT and CDR2 is FQNNGV.

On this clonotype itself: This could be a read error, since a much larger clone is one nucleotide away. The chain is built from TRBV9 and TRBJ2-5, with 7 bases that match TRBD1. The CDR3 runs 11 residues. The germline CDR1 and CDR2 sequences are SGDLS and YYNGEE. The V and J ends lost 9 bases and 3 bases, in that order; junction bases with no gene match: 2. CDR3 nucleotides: TGTGCCACCGGGACAGAAGAGACCCAGTACTTC. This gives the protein CATGTEETQYF.

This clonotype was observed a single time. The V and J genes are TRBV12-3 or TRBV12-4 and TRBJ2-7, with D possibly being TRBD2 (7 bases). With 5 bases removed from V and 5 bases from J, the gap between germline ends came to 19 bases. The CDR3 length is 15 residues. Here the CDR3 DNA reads TGTGCCAGCAGTCCACGGGCGGGGGCTCTCCACGAGCAGTACTTC. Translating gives CASSPRAGALHEQYF.

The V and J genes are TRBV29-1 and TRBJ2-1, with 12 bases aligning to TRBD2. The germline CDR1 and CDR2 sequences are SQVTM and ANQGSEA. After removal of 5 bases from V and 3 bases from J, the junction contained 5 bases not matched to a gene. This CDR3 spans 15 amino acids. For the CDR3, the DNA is TGCAGCGTTCAACCGACTAGCGGGGGCTACAATGAGCAGTTCTTC. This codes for CSVQPTSGGYNEQFF.

The CDR3 bases are TGTGCCAGCAGTTACGGGACAGGTAGCTCCTACGAGCAGTACTTC. Translating gives CASSYGTGSSYEQYF. The V call is TRBV6-5, the J call TRBJ2-7, with TRBD1 identical over 8 bases. The CDR3 totals 15 residues. Germline V gene sequence: CDR1 MNHEY, CDR2 SVGAGI. The ends lost 2 bases at V and 0 bases at J; junction bases unmatched: 3.

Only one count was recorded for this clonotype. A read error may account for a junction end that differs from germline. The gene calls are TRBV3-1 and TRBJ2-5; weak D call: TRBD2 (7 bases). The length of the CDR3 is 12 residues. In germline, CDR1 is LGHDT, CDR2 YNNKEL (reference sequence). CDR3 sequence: CASSHSGTGAHF. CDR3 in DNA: TGTGCCAGCAGCCACAGCGGGACGGGGGCCCATTTC.

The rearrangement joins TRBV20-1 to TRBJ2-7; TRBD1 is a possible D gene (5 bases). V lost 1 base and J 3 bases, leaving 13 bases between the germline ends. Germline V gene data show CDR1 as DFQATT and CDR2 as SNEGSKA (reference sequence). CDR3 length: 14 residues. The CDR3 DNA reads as TGCAGTGCTAGAGGTCCCAGGGCTGGCTACGAGCAGTACTTC. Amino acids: CSARGPRAGYEQYF.

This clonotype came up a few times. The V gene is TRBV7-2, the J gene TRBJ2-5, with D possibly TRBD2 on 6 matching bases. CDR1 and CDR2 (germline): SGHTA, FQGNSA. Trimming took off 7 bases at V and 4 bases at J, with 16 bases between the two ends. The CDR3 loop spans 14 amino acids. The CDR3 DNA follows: TGTGCCAGCAACAGAGCGGGTGGGATAGAGACCCAGTACTTC. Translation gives CASNRAGGIETQYF.

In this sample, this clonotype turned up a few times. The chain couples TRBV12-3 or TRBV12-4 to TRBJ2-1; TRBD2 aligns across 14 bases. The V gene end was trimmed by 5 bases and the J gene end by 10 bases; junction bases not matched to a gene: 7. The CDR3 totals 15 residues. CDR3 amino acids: CASSLGLAGGREQFF. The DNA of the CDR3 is TGTGCCAGCAGTCTCGGACTAGCGGGAGGCCGGGAGCAGTTCTTC.

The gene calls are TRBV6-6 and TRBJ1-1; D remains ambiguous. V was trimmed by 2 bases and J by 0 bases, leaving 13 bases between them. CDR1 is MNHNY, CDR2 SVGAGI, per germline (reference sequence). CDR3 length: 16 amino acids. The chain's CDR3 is CASSYRVVGVNTEAFF. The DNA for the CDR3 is TGTGCCAGCAGTTACAGGGTGGTTGGTGTGAACACTGAAGCTTTCTTT.

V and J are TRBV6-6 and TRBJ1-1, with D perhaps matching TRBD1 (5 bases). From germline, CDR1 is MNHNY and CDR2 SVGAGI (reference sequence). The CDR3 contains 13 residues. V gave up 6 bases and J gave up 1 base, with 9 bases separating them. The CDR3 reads CASRPTANTEAFF. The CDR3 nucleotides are TGTGCCAGCAGGCCGACAGCGAACACTGAAGCTTTCTTT.

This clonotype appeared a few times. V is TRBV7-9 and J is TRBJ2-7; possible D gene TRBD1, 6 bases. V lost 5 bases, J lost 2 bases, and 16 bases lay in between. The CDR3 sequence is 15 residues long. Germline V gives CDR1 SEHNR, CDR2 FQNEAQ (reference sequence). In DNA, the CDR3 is TGTGCCAGCAGCCCCGGACAGAGCCATGCCTACGAGCAGTACTTC. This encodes CASSPGQSHAYEQYF. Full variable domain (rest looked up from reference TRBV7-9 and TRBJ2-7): DTGVSQNPRHKITKRGQNVTFRCDPISEHNRLYWYRQTLGQGPEFLTYFQNEAQLEKSRLLSDRFSAERPKGSFSTLEIQRTEQGDSAMYLCASSPGQSHAYEQYFGPGTRLTVT.

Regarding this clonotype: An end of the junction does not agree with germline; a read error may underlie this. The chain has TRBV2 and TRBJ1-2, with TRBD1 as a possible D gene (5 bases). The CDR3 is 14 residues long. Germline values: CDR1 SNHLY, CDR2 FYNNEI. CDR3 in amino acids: CACRAGPKFHGYTF. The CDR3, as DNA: TGTGCCTGCAGAGCGGGACCGAAGTTCCATGGCTACACCTTC.

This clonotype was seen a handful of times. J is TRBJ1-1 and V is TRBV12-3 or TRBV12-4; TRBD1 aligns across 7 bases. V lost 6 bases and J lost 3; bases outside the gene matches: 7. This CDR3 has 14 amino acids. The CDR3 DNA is TGTGCCAGCAGCCGACAGGGAGAGGACACTGAAGCTTTCTTT. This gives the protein CASSRQGEDTEAFF.

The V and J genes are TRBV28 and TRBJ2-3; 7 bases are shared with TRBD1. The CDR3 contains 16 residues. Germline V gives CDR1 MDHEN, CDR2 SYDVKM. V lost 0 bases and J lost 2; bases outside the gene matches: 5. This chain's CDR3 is CASSLWKGALTDTQYF. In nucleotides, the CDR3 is TGTGCCAGCAGTTTATGGAAGGGGGCCCTCACAGATACGCAGTATTTT. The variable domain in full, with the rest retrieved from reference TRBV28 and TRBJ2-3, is DVKVTQSSRYLVKRTGEKVFLECVQDMDHENMFWYRQDPGLGLRLIYFSYDVKMKEKGDIPEGYSVSREKKERFSLILESASTNQTSMYLCASSLWKGALTDTQYFGPGTRLTVL.